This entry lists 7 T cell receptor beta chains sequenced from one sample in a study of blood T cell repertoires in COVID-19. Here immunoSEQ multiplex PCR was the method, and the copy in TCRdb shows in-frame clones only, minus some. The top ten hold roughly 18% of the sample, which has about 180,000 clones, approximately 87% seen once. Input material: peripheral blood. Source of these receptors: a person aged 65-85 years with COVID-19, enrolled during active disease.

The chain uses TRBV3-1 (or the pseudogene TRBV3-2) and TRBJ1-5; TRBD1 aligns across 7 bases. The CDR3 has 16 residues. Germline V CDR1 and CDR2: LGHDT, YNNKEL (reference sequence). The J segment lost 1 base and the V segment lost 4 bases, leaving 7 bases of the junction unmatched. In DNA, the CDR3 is TGTGCCAGCAGCCCACGACAGGGAATAAGCAATCAGCCCCAGCATTTT. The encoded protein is CASSPRQGISNQPQHF.

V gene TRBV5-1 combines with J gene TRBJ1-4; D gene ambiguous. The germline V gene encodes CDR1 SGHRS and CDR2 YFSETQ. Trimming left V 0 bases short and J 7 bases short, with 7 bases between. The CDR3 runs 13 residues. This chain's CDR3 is CASSLGTTEKLFF. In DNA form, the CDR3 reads TGCGCCAGCAGCTTGGGCACAACTGAAAAACTGTTTTTT.

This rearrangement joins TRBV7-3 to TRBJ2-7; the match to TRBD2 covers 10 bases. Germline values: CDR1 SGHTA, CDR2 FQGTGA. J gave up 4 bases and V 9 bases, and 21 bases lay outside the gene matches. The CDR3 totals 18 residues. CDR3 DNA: TGTGCCAGAATTCGACCGGTGGGCCTAGCGGGAGAAACGTACGAGCAGTACTTC. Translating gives CARIRPVGLAGETYEQYF.

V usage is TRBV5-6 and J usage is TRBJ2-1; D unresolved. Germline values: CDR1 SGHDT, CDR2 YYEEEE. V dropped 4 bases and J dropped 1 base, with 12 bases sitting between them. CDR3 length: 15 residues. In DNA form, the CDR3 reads TGTGCCAGCAGCCTGGGCTACCAATCCTACAATGAGCAGTTCTTC. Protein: CASSLGYQSYNEQFF.

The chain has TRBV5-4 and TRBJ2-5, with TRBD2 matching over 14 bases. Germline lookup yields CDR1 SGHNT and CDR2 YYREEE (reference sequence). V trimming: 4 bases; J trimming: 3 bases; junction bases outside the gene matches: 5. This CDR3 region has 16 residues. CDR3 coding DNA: TGTGCCAGCAGCCCCATGGGACTAGCGGGAGAAGAGACCCAGTACTTC. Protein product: CASSPMGLAGEETQYF.

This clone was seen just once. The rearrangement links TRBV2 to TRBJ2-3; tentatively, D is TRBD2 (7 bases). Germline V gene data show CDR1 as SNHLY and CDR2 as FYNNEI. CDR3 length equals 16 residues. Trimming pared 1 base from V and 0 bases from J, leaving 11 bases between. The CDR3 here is CASSEGEGGSTDTQYF. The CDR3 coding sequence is TGTGCCAGCAGTGAAGGGGAGGGGGGTAGCACAGATACGCAGTATTTT. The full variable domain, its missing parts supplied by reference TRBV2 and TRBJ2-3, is EPEVTQTPSHQVTQMGQEVILRCVPISNHLYFYWYRQILGQKVEFLVSFYNNEISEKSEIFDDQFSVERPDGSNFTLKIRSTKLEDSAMYFCASSEGEGGSTDTQYFGPGTRLTVL.

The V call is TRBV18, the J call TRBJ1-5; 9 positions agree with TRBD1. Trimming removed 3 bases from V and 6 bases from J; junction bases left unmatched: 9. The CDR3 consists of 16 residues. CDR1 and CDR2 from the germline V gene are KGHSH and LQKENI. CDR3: CASSPSGQGGTQPQHF. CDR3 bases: TGTGCCAGCTCACCCTCGGGACAGGGTGGGACTCAGCCCCAGCATTTT.